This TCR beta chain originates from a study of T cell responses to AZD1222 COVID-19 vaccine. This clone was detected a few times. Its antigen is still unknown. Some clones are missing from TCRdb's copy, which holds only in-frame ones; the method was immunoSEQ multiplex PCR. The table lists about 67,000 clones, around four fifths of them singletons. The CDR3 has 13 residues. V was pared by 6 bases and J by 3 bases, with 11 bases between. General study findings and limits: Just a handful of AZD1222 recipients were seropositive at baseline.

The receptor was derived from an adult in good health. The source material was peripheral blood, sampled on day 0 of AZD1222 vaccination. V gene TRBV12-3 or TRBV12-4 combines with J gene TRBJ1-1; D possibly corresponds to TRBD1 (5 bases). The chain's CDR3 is CASSRDSYTEAFF. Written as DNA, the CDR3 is TGTGCCAGCAGCCGAGACAGTTACACTGAAGCTTTCTTT.